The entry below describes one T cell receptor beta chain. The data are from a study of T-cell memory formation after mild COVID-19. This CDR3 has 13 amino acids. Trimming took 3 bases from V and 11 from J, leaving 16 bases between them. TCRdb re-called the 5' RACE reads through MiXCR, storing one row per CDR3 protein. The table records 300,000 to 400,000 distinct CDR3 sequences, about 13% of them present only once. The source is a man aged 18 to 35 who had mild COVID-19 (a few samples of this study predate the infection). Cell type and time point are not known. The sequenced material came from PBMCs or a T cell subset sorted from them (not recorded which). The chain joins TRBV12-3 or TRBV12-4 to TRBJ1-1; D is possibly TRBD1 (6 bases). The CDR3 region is CASSFMGANGAFF. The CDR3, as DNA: TGTGCCAGCAGTTTTATGGGGGCGAACGGGGCTTTCTTT.